This TCR beta chain appears in the sequencing data of a study of beta chain features in type 1 diabetes (dated 2018 in TCRdb). At the level of the whole study: Mean age, gender distribution, total cell number and subset yield were not different between patients and healthy donors. In the study, recently diagnosed type 1 diabetes patients and matched healthy donors were compared on the TCRB repertoires of their sorted circulating CD4+ T cell subsets. A total of under 140,000,000 sorted cells were examined across all samples, and the number of cells per subset was strongly correlated with RNA yield. Regulatory and stem cell-like memory subsets were obtained from only 8 patients and roughly 8 healthy donors, while naive and central memory subsets were obtained from all 30 or so donors. What the research found in general, with its limitations: Only small numbers of individuals were included in the HLA sub-analyses, which left unresolved whether HLA type had any influence on TCRB rearrangement. Shorter templates might be favored by PCR, yet because patient and control samples were amplified and corrected together, any such skew would affect both groups equally. Because cDNA was sequenced instead of genomic DNA, activated cells with high expression could be over-represented, although the groups did not differ in activation or CD3 levels. Naive, central memory and regulatory TCRB repertoires appeared more similar among patients than among healthy donors. At VDJ recombination sites, type 1 diabetes patients had fewer insertions and more deleted nucleotides, which implies abnormalities in thymic rearrangement. Type 1 diabetes patients showed a moderate but significant shortening of TCRB CDR3 length in all four CD4+ subsets.

Of note for this clone: The antigen it recognizes is unknown. No qualities accompany the bases; no much larger clone lies one base away.

Each donor gave one peripheral blood draw, averaging around 0.11 L, which was collected into heparinised tubes. A BD FACSAria II and a panel including CD45RO, CCR7, CD25, CD127, CD95 and CD27 were used to sort naive, central memory, regulatory and stem cell-like memory CD4+ T cells. Purity was above 95% for every sorted population. Right away, PBMCs were isolated by Lymphoprep density gradient centrifugation and were stained directly, with no culture step. Samples were stained and sorted in pairs, with one healthy donor and one patient per experiment, so that batch effects were minimized. CDR3 length: 15 amino acids, cysteine to phenylalanine. Only the CDR3 DNA stays, 45 bases, in frame from base 1. Compared with germline, V lacks 4 bases and J lacks 8 bases; bases without a gene match: 5. The germline V gene supplies CDR1 LGHNA and CDR2 YNFKEQ. The High Capacity cDNA Reverse Transcription Kit was used to reverse transcribe all of the isolated RNA, meaning that expressed TCRB transcripts were what got sequenced. Naive, central memory and regulatory T cell samples underwent deep immunoSEQ sequencing, averaging around 3.7 million total reads per sample. Sorted cells were lysed in RLT buffer and RNA was extracted with DNase-treated RNeasy Micro or Mini kits, depending on cell number. To prevent cross-contamination, every cell subset was processed on its own, while patient and healthy donor samples were processed together. The immunoSEQ multiplex PCR was used to amplify TCRB sequences from cDNA, yielding 87-bp fragments that span the CDR3 region. The amplicons were sequenced using the Illumina HiSeq platform. Per the authors' processing: Synthetic template baselines were used to correct PCR bias computationally, reads within Hamming distance 2 were collapsed, and singletons that could not be merged were discarded. Reads were aligned against IMGT to assign V, D and J genes, CDR3 length and insertions or deletions at six rearrangement sites. Within each subset, clonotype counts were normalized to sorted cell number, after which true diversity and Gini coefficients were computed with the tcR R package. The overlap coefficient, calculated on TCRB nucleotide sequences, was used to quantify repertoire sharing. Out-of-frame TCRB sequences from naive cells were analyzed to stand in for the pre-selection repertoire. TCRdb retrieved this table from immuneACCESS and kept in-frame rearrangements only. Not all clones are present; in checked studies, unresolved V genes account for under half, and no reason is known for the remainder. That table furnishes V, J and clone size, whereas the DNA furnished D and trimming. The sample table records about 240,000 clones; roughly 13% of these occur just once. The ten largest clones add up to roughly 0.019% of the sample.

This clonotype was sampled from a man younger than 40 with type 1 diabetes. Sequencing used naive CD4+ T cells from blood. The cell subset or site label for this specimen denotes: true naive CD4+ T cells. In this chain, TRBV4-2 is recombined with TRBJ2-1; a stretch of 13 junction bases matches TRBD2. The sequenced DNA is TGTGCCAGCAGCCGACTAGCGGGAGGCGGAGATGAGCAGTTCTTC. Translated, this gives CASSRLAGGGDEQFF.